This TCR beta chain emerged from a study of blood T cell repertoires in COVID-19. Generated by immunoSEQ multiplex PCR, the TCRdb table keeps only in-frame clones and is missing some. The sample yields 120,000 to 150,000 clones, about 84% seen once. CDR3 size: 16 residues. Trimming removed 3 bases at V and 0 bases at J, with 11 bases between. Germline values: CDR1 KGHDR, CDR2 SFDVKD. The rearrangement links TRBV24-1 to TRBJ2-1, with D tentatively TRBD2 (6 bases). The TCR comes from a woman at least 80 years old in a cohort sampled during active or convalescent COVID-19. Material for sequencing was peripheral blood. As DNA, the CDR3 is TGTGCCACCAGTGATCACCAGACTAGCTCCTACAATGAGCAGTTCTTC. This codes for CATSDHQTSSYNEQFF.